The present entry profiles one T cell receptor beta chain with its context. Time point denoted: recipient sample about 28 days before transplant, after cytoreduction. The data originate from a study of T cell clonotyping in hematopoietic cell transplantation. Clones were read by immunoSEQ multiplex PCR, and TCRdb kept only the in-frame ones, dropping some. Among around 80,000 clones listed, 90% to 97% were seen once. Germline assignment: CDR1 LNHDA and CDR2 SQIVND (reference sequence). After removal of 7 bases from V and 1 base from J, the junction contained 9 bases not matched to a gene. CDR3 length equals 15 residues.

This sample comprised peripheral blood mononuclear cells, obtained before stem cell transplant. The TCR originated in a woman between 50 and 59 years old with acute myeloid leukemia. Some clones in this sample may be carry-over from other donors' samples. The V call is TRBV19, the J call TRBJ1-1; 7 bases match TRBD1. CDR3 sequence: CASKQGQLRNTEAFF. CDR3 sequence (DNA): TGTGCCAGTAAACAGGGACAGCTTAGGAACACTGAAGCTTTCTTT.